This record concerns one TCR beta chain sequence. Its antigen is unknown. The germline gives CDR1 SQVTM, CDR2 ANQGSEA. This CDR3 is built from 12 residues. V gave up 3 bases and J gave up 4 bases, with 7 bases separating them. The data derive from a study of beta chain features in type 1 diabetes. General study findings and limits: Junctions at VDJ sites from type 1 diabetes patients had fewer insertions and more deletions. In all four CD4+ subsets, TCRB CDR3 length was significantly, moderately reduced in type 1 diabetes. Whether HLA type affects TCRB rearrangement stayed undetermined in the present work.

Averaging about 120 mL, one heparinised blood draw was given by each donor. The sequenced template was cDNA made from the entire isolated RNA. TCRdb's copy holds only in-frame clones and misses some; the assay was immunoSEQ multiplex PCR. Of around 170,000 clones in the sample, about 9% were seen once. The chain couples TRBV29-1 to TRBJ2-1; a possible D gene is TRBD2 (5 bases). Sequenced sample: central memory CD4+ T cells from blood. This clonotype was sampled from a woman in her twenties or thirties with type 1 diabetes. The CDR3 DNA is TGCAGCGTTGAGGAGGCGTACAATGAGCAGTTCTTC. The encoded protein is CSVEEAYNEQFF.